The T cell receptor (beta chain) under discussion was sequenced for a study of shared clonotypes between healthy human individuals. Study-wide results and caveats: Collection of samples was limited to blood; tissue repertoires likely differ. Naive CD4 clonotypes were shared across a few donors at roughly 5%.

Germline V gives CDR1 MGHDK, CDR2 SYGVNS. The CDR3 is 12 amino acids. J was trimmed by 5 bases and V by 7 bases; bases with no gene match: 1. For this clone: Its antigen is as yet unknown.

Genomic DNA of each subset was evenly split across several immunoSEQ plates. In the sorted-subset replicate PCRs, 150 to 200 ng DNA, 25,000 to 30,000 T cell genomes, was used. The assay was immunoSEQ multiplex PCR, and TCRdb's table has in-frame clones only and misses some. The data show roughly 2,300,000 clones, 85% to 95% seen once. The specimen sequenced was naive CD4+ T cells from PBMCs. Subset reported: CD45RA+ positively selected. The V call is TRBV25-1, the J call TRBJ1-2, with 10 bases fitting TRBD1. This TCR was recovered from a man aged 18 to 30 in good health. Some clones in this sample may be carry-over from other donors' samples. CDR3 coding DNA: TGTGCCAGCATGGGACAGGGGTATGGCTACACCTTC. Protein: CASMGQGYGYTF.